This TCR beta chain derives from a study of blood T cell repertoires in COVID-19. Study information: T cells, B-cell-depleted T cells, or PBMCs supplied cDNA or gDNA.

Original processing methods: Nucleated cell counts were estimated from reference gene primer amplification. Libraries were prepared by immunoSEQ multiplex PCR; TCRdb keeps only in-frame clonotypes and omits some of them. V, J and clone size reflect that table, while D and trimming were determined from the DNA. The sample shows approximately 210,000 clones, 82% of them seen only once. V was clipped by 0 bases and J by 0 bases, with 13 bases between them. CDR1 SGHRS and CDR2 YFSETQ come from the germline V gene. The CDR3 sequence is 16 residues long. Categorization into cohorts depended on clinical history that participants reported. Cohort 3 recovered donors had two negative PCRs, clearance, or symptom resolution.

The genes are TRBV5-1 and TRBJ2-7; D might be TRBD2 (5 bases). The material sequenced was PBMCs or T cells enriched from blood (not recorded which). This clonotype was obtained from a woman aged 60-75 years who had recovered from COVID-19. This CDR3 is CASSLEGGYVSYEQYF. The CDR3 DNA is TGCGCCAGCAGCTTGGAGGGCGGGTACGTCTCCTACGAGCAGTACTTC.